One TCR beta chain is described in this entry. Antigen: not known. The method was immunoSEQ multiplex PCR; TCRdb's version includes in-frame clones alone and lacks a portion of them. Here the sample spans 86,000 or so clones, approximately 90% being singletons. These data are taken from a study of T cell responses to AZD1222 COVID-19 vaccine. Study as a whole: Researchers grouped second doses given at about 4 or about 12 weeks into one pool. Findings of the study overall: Spike-specific TCR repertoires showed rising breadth and depth after two AZD1222 doses. Unmutated variant regions are reportedly the target of nearly half of TCRs that are spike-specific. Regions 160-218 and 743-854 dominated among vaccine-associated CD4 TCRs spanning spike.

The CDR3 contains 15 residues. Germline V gene lookup returns CDR1 MNHEY and CDR2 SVGAGI. V shed 7 bases, J shed 6 bases, and the junction held 15 bases outside the gene matches. The material was peripheral blood, obtained on day 0 of AZD1222 vaccination. This receptor was taken from an adult in good health. The V gene is TRBV6-5, the J gene TRBJ2-7; TRBD2 matches 7 bases. CDR3: CASTFVSGGGSEQYF. The CDR3 DNA sequence: TGTGCCAGCACTTTCGTCTCTGGGGGGGGATCCGAGCAGTACTTC.